The T cell receptor beta chain described here comes from a study of tumor-infiltrating lymphocytes in primary liver carcinoma. Overall study: There were tumors of stage T1-T3 N0M0, each 4.2 to 10 cm across.

Unsorted whole blood supplied the blood RNA, and germline DNA was isolated too. In this sample, this clonotype turned up once. A read error may produce the germline difference seen at one junction end. This CDR3 has 14 amino acids. Germline loops: CDR1 MNHNY, CDR2 SVGAGI (reference sequence). Total RNA amounting to roughly 480 ng was the source from which TCR beta cDNA was made with a constant-region primer. What produced the TCR beta libraries was three nested multiplex PCR rounds using slightly modified ARM-PCR. A C-beta reverse primer and TRBV1-TRBV30 forward primers served in each of the first two PCR rounds, at about 10 cycles apiece. A single record per CDR3 protein comes from TCRdb applying MiXCR to the multiplex PCR reads. The table shows about 310,000 distinct CDR3 sequences, with around three fifths occurring only once.

Material for sequencing was peripheral blood. The receptor was isolated from a woman in her 30s with primary liver carcinoma and hepatitis B virus infection. This rearrangement joins TRBV6-6 to TRBJ2-7, with 8 bases identical to TRBD1. The CDR3 is CAGSYDRGLYEQYF. CDR3 sequence (DNA): TGTGCCGGCAGTTACGACAGGGGTCTCTACGAGCAGTACTTC.